The rows below give T cell receptor beta chains drawn from one sample of a study of blood T cell repertoires in COVID-19. Generated by immunoSEQ multiplex PCR, the TCRdb table keeps only in-frame clones and is missing some. In the table there are under 200,000 clones, approximately 85% of which are singletons. Sequencing input: peripheral blood. The receptors shown here come from a woman aged 80 or over with acute or convalescent COVID-19. The CDR3 runs from the conserved cysteine through the conserved F or W. Fields, in order: D gene, V gene, clone size, J gene, CDR3 protein, CDR3 DNA. D genes are given only for firm matches. Expanded clones are given a class, and other clones once, few, many or no size at all.

D gene: .; V gene: TRBV7-2; clone size: .; J gene: TRBJ2-1; CDR3 protein: CASSLGMAGRTNEQFF; CDR3 DNA: TGTGCCAGCAGCTTAGGAATGGCGGGCCGCACCAATGAGCAGTTCTTC
D gene: TRBD1; V gene: TRBV7-2; clone size: .; J gene: TRBJ1-3; CDR3 protein: CASRLGGGGNTIYF; CDR3 DNA: TGTGCCAGCAGGCTAGGGGGCGGTGGAAACACCATATATTTT
D gene: .; V gene: TRBV4-3; clone size: few; J gene: TRBJ1-5; CDR3 protein: CASSLGMGGNQPQHF; CDR3 DNA: TGCGCCAGCAGCCTCGGAATGGGGGGGAATCAGCCCCAGCATTTT
D gene: TRBD2; V gene: TRBV5-1; clone size: .; J gene: TRBJ2-1; CDR3 protein: CASSKTSVNEQFF; CDR3 DNA: TGCGCCAGCAGCAAAACTAGCGTCAATGAGCAGTTCTTC
D gene: .; V gene: TRBV6-5; clone size: .; J gene: TRBJ1-5; CDR3 protein: CASNPTGYSNQPQHF; CDR3 DNA: TGTGCCAGCAATCCGACGGGGTATAGCAATCAGCCCCAGCATTTT
D gene: TRBD1; V gene: TRBV6-5; clone size: .; J gene: TRBJ1-3; CDR3 protein: CASSLPQGAGNTIYF; CDR3 DNA: TGTGCCAGCAGTCTTCCGCAGGGGGCTGGAAACACCATATATTTT
D gene: TRBD1; V gene: TRBV7-8; clone size: .; J gene: TRBJ1-5; CDR3 protein: CASSRDRVSNQPQHF; CDR3 DNA: TGTGCCAGCAGCCGCGACAGGGTTAGCAATCAGCCCCAGCATTTT
D gene: .; V gene: TRBV2; clone size: once; J gene: TRBJ2-5; CDR3 protein: CASSEGWPSTQYF; CDR3 DNA: TGTGCCAGCAGTGAAGGTTGGCCCTCGACCCAGTACTTC
D gene: TRBD1; V gene: TRBV30; clone size: .; J gene: TRBJ1-5; CDR3 protein: CAWSARWGTGSFDQPQHF; CDR3 DNA: TGTGCCTGGAGTGCCAGATGGGGGACAGGGTCATTTGATCAGCCCCAGCATTTT
D gene: .; V gene: TRBV7-9; clone size: few; J gene: TRBJ1-1; CDR3 protein: CASSLETVMNTEAFF; CDR3 DNA: TGTGCCAGCAGCTTAGAGACAGTCATGAACACTGAAGCTTTCTTT
D gene: .; V gene: TRBV11-2; clone size: .; J gene: TRBJ2-7; CDR3 protein: CASSPSDRSYEQYF; CDR3 DNA: TGTGCCAGCAGCCCCTCAGACAGATCCTACGAGCAGTACTTC
D gene: .; V gene: TRBV12-2; clone size: .; J gene: TRBJ1-2; CDR3 protein: CASRFRRVGSIYGYTF; CDR3 DNA: TGTGCAAGTCGCTTTCGCCGAGTAGGGAGCATTTATGGCTACACCTTC
D gene: TRBD1; V gene: TRBV7-2; clone size: .; J gene: TRBJ1-5; CDR3 protein: CASSYRTGEGQPQHF; CDR3 DNA: TGTGCCAGCAGCTACCGGACAGGGGAGGGTCAGCCCCAGCATTTT
D gene: TRBD2; V gene: TRBV16; clone size: .; J gene: TRBJ2-7; CDR3 protein: CASSKLAGAGEQYF; CDR3 DNA: TGTGCCAGCAGCAAACTAGCGGGAGCTGGCGAGCAGTACTTC
D gene: TRBD2; V gene: TRBV5-1; clone size: .; J gene: TRBJ2-3; CDR3 protein: CASSLGVSGSRTDTQYF; CDR3 DNA: TGCGCCAGCAGCTTGGGGGTTAGCGGGAGCCGGACAGATACGCAGTATTTT
D gene: TRBD1; V gene: TRBV30; clone size: .; J gene: TRBJ1-1; CDR3 protein: CAWTRGHTEAFF; CDR3 DNA: TGTGCCTGGACCAGGGGGCACACTGAAGCTTTCTTT
D gene: TRBD1; V gene: TRBV28; clone size: .; J gene: TRBJ1-2; CDR3 protein: CASNRGTAVLPNGYTF; CDR3 DNA: TGTGCCAGCAACCGCGGGACAGCCGTCCTTCCTAATGGCTACACCTTC
D gene: .; V gene: TRBV7-2; clone size: .; J gene: TRBJ1-5; CDR3 protein: CASSLVGVIRGNQPQHF; CDR3 DNA: TGTGCCAGCAGCTTAGTAGGGGTCATCCGTGGCAATCAGCCCCAGCATTTT
D gene: TRBD1; V gene: TRBV30; clone size: .; J gene: TRBJ1-4; CDR3 protein: CAWNPGQVFEKLFF; CDR3 DNA: TGTGCCTGGAATCCAGGACAGGTTTTCGAAAAACTGTTTTTT
D gene: .; V gene: TRBV27; clone size: .; J gene: TRBJ2-7; CDR3 protein: CASSIPGSAEQYF; CDR3 DNA: TGTGCCAGCAGTATCCCGGGGTCGGCGGAGCAGTACTTC
D gene: TRBD1; V gene: TRBV15; clone size: .; J gene: TRBJ2-1; CDR3 protein: CATTRQGHEQFF; CDR3 DNA: TGTGCCACCACCCGACAGGGCCATGAGCAGTTCTTC
D gene: TRBD2; V gene: TRBV18; clone size: .; J gene: TRBJ2-7; CDR3 protein: CASSPTSGSYEQYF; CDR3 DNA: TGTGCCAGCTCACCGACTAGCGGCTCCTACGAGCAGTACTTC
D gene: .; V gene: TRBV4-3; clone size: few; J gene: TRBJ2-7; CDR3 protein: CASSEGAEIYEQYF; CDR3 DNA: TGCGCCAGCAGCGAAGGGGCAGAGATCTACGAGCAGTACTTC
D gene: .; V gene: TRBV27; clone size: .; J gene: TRBJ2-1; CDR3 protein: CASSFGARSNNEQFF; CDR3 DNA: TGTGCCAGCAGTTTTGGGGCTAGGTCGAACAATGAGCAGTTCTTC
D gene: .; V gene: TRBV3-1/TRBV3-2; clone size: once; J gene: TRBJ1-3; CDR3 protein: CASSQPRVGNTIYF; CDR3 DNA: TGTGCCAGCAGCCAGCCCAGGGTTGGAAACACCATATATTTT
D gene: .; V gene: TRBV28; clone size: .; J gene: TRBJ2-6; CDR3 protein: CASSSRSGYQFSGANVLTF; CDR3 DNA: TGTGCCAGCAGTTCCCGGTCGGGGTACCAGTTCTCTGGGGCCAACGTCCTGACTTTC
D gene: TRBD2; V gene: TRBV25-1; clone size: once; J gene: TRBJ2-5; CDR3 protein: CASSDAGRSRETQYF; CDR3 DNA: TGTGCCAGCAGTGATGCCGGGAGGTCCAGGGAGACCCAGTACTTC
D gene: .; V gene: TRBV10-3; clone size: .; J gene: TRBJ1-5; CDR3 protein: CAISELNYSNQPQHF; CDR3 DNA: TGTGCCATCAGTGAGTTAAATTATAGCAATCAGCCCCAGCATTTT
D gene: TRBD1; V gene: TRBV5-4; clone size: .; J gene: TRBJ2-7; CDR3 protein: CASSLGPPRDRVTGEQYF; CDR3 DNA: TGTGCCAGCAGCTTGGGGCCTCCCCGGGACAGGGTGACGGGCGAGCAGTACTTC
D gene: TRBD1; V gene: TRBV28; clone size: .; J gene: TRBJ1-4; CDR3 protein: CASSPTGTGNEKLFF; CDR3 DNA: TGTGCCAGCAGCCCAACCGGGACAGGGAATGAAAAACTGTTTTTT
D gene: .; V gene: TRBV19; clone size: .; J gene: TRBJ1-1; CDR3 protein: CASRGTGNSRTEAFF; CDR3 DNA: TGTGCCAGTAGGGGAACAGGGAATAGTCGGACTGAAGCTTTCTTT
D gene: TRBD1; V gene: TRBV19; clone size: once; J gene: TRBJ1-5; CDR3 protein: CASSIQGAGQPQHF; CDR3 DNA: TGTGCCAGTAGTATTCAGGGGGCAGGGCAGCCCCAGCATTTT
D gene: .; V gene: TRBV7-2; clone size: .; J gene: TRBJ1-4; CDR3 protein: CASSLIGGEKLFF; CDR3 DNA: TGTGCCAGCAGCTTGATCGGGGGAGAAAAACTGTTTTTT
D gene: TRBD1; V gene: TRBV4-3; clone size: once; J gene: TRBJ2-3; CDR3 protein: CASSQDLGTGKGDTQYF; CDR3 DNA: TGCGCCAGCAGCCAAGATTTAGGGACAGGGAAGGGAGATACGCAGTATTTT
D gene: .; V gene: TRBV5-1; clone size: .; J gene: TRBJ1-1; CDR3 protein: CASSLAGTSTEAFF; CDR3 DNA: TGCGCCAGCAGCTTGGCAGGCACTTCCACTGAAGCTTTCTTT
D gene: .; V gene: TRBV25-1; clone size: .; J gene: TRBJ1-2; CDR3 protein: CASSEDILGNYGYTF; CDR3 DNA: TGTGCCAGCAGTGAGGACATCCTGGGGAACTATGGCTACACCTTC
D gene: .; V gene: TRBV7-2; clone size: .; J gene: TRBJ1-1; CDR3 protein: CASNPPRGASFF; CDR3 DNA: TGTGCCAGCAACCCACCTCGTGGGGCATCTTTCTTT
D gene: .; V gene: TRBV28; clone size: .; J gene: TRBJ1-6; CDR3 protein: CASSLRGAYNSPLHF; CDR3 DNA: TGTGCCAGCAGTTTACGAGGTGCCTATAATTCACCCCTCCACTTT
D gene: TRBD1; V gene: TRBV24-1; clone size: .; J gene: TRBJ2-3; CDR3 protein: CATSEGTGFGADTQYF; CDR3 DNA: TGTGCCACCAGTGAGGGGACAGGGTTCGGCGCAGATACGCAGTATTTT
D gene: .; V gene: TRBV21-1; clone size: .; J gene: TRBJ2-2; CDR3 protein: CASSKVVIAGGTGELFF; CDR3 DNA: TGTGCCAGCAGCAAAGTTGTAATAGCGGGAGGAACCGGGGAGCTGTTTTTT
D gene: TRBD2; V gene: TRBV30; clone size: .; J gene: TRBJ2-1; CDR3 protein: CAWRFSLWEGASGTSGSYNEQFF; CDR3 DNA: TGTGCCTGGAGATTCTCACTTTGGGAGGGGGCTTCCGGGACTAGCGGTTCCTACAATGAGCAGTTCTTC
D gene: .; V gene: TRBV4-3; clone size: once; J gene: TRBJ1-1; CDR3 protein: CASSQGGLTEAFF; CDR3 DNA: TGCGCCAGCAGCCAGGGTGGGCTCACTGAAGCTTTCTTT
D gene: .; V gene: TRBV3-1/TRBV3-2; clone size: .; J gene: TRBJ1-6; CDR3 protein: CASSQDRVGSSYNSPLHF; CDR3 DNA: TGTGCCAGCAGCCAAGATCGGGTCGGCAGCTCCTATAATTCACCCCTCCACTTT
D gene: TRBD1; V gene: TRBV7-2; clone size: .; J gene: TRBJ1-6; CDR3 protein: CASSNRDSLGAPLHF; CDR3 DNA: TGTGCCAGCAGCAACCGGGACAGTTTAGGGGCACCCCTCCACTTT
D gene: .; V gene: TRBV30; clone size: .; J gene: TRBJ1-1; CDR3 protein: CAWSVHPNTEAFF; CDR3 DNA: TGTGCCTGGAGTGTACACCCGAACACTGAAGCTTTCTTT
D gene: .; V gene: TRBV4-2; clone size: .; J gene: TRBJ2-1; CDR3 protein: CASSPRRDHEQFF; CDR3 DNA: TGTGCCAGCAGCCCCCGCCGGGATCATGAGCAGTTCTTC
D gene: .; V gene: TRBV5-1; clone size: once; J gene: TRBJ1-2; CDR3 protein: CASSTTTLGLYGYTF; CDR3 DNA: TGCGCCAGCAGCACAACTACCCTCGGACTCTATGGCTACACCTTC
D gene: .; V gene: TRBV5-1; clone size: few; J gene: TRBJ2-3; CDR3 protein: CASSLDQADTQYF; CDR3 DNA: TGCGCCAGCAGCTTGGATCAGGCAGATACGCAGTATTTT
D gene: .; V gene: TRBV5-1; clone size: .; J gene: TRBJ1-1; CDR3 protein: CASSLQGGHTEAFF; CDR3 DNA: TGCGCCAGCAGCTTGCAGGGCGGACACACTGAAGCTTTCTTT
D gene: TRBD2; V gene: TRBV5-4; clone size: .; J gene: TRBJ2-3; CDR3 protein: CASTDFGTSGNTQYF; CDR3 DNA: TGTGCCAGCACCGATTTCGGGACTAGCGGGAATACGCAGTATTTT
D gene: .; V gene: TRBV10-1; clone size: .; J gene: TRBJ1-5; CDR3 protein: CASSDGVGQPQHF; CDR3 DNA: TGCGCCAGCAGTGACGGGGTTGGTCAGCCCCAGCATTTT
D gene: TRBD2; V gene: TRBV11-3; clone size: .; J gene: TRBJ2-1; CDR3 protein: CASSPPAGMTDEQFF; CDR3 DNA: TGTGCCAGCAGCCCCCCAGCGGGGATGACGGATGAGCAGTTCTTC
D gene: .; V gene: TRBV4-3; clone size: few; J gene: TRBJ2-1; CDR3 protein: CASSQGGASPGFF; CDR3 DNA: TGCGCCAGCAGCCAGGGGGGAGCCTCCCCGGGGTTCTTC
D gene: TRBD2; V gene: TRBV9; clone size: .; J gene: TRBJ2-3; CDR3 protein: CASSVAGGRVADTQYF; CDR3 DNA: TGTGCCAGCAGCGTAGCCGGCGGGAGGGTCGCAGATACGCAGTATTTT
D gene: .; V gene: TRBV7-2; clone size: .; J gene: TRBJ1-2; CDR3 protein: CASSLVQGPEYGYTF; CDR3 DNA: TGTGCCAGCAGCTTAGTTCAGGGCCCCGAGTATGGCTACACCTTC
D gene: .; V gene: TRBV7-2; clone size: .; J gene: TRBJ2-3; CDR3 protein: CASSPNLIITTDTQYF; CDR3 DNA: TGTGCCAGCAGCCCAAACTTAATTATTACCACAGATACGCAGTATTTT
D gene: .; V gene: TRBV4-3; clone size: .; J gene: TRBJ1-5; CDR3 protein: CASSQVLRKGPGAGAQHF; CDR3 DNA: TGCGCCAGCAGCCAAGTGTTGCGGAAGGGTCCAGGGGCTGGGGCCCAGCATTTT
D gene: .; V gene: TRBV28; clone size: .; J gene: TRBJ2-3; CDR3 protein: CASSLSSAGEDTQYF; CDR3 DNA: TGTGCCAGCAGTTTATCTTCAGCAGGGGAGGATACGCAGTATTTT
D gene: TRBD2; V gene: TRBV18; clone size: .; J gene: TRBJ2-1; CDR3 protein: CASSLMTSGVGEGQFF; CDR3 DNA: TGTGCCAGCTCACTCATGACTAGCGGAGTGGGGGAAGGGCAGTTCTTC